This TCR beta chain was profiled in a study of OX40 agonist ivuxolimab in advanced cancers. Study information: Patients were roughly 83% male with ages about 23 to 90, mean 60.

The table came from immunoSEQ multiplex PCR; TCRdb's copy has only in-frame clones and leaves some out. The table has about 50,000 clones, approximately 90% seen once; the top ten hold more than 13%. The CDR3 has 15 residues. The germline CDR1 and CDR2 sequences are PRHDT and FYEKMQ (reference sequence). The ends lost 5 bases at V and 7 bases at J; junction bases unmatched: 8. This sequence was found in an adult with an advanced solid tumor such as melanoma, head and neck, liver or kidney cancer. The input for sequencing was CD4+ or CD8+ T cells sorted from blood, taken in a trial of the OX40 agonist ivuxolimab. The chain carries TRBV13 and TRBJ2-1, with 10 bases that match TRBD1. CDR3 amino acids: CASSPGGQGSNEQFF. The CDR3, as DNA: TGTGCCAGCAGCCCTGGGGGACAGGGGTCAAATGAGCAGTTCTTC. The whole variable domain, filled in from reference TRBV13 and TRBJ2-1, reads AAGVIQSPRHLIKEKRETATLKCYPIPRHDTVYWYQQGPGQDPQFLISFYEKMQSDKGSIPDRFSAQQFSDYHSELNMSSLELGDSALYFCASSPGGQGSNEQFFGPGTRLTVL.